A single sample gave rise to the 29 T cell receptor beta chains below, sequenced in a study of shared T cell receptors in the human thymus. Sequenced by immunoSEQ multiplex PCR; TCRdb stores in-frame clones only, minus some. The table lists approximately 760,000 clones, 70% to 90% of them singletons. This same sample was also taken into another study, of human thymus T cells.

The sequencing sample was made of thymocytes. The receptors derive from a girl less than two years old with a congenital heart defect.

The genes are TRBV7-2 and TRBJ1-2; D remains ambiguous. Germline CDR1 is SGHTA and CDR2 is FQGNSA. V was trimmed by 5 bases and J by 3 bases, leaving 19 bases between them. The CDR3 length is 16 residues. The CDR3 DNA sequence: TGTGCCAGCAGCCCCCGAGGGAAGGGATCGGACTATGGCTACACCTTC. Its translation: CASSPRGKGSDYGYTF.

This chain joins TRBV15 and TRBJ1-5; a possible D gene is TRBD1 (5 bases). The germline V gene has CDR1 LNHNV and CDR2 YYDKDF (reference sequence). The CDR3 covers 19 residues. V dropped 1 base and J dropped 2 bases, with 21 bases sitting between them. CDR3 region: CATSRVGFNRLGGNQPQHF. The CDR3 coding sequence is TGTGCCACCAGCAGAGTGGGCTTCAACCGCTTAGGGGGCAATCAGCCCCAGCATTTT.

A single count supports this clone. This sequence joins TRBV15 and TRBJ2-7; maybe TRBD2 (6 bases). V shed 3 bases and J shed 2 bases, with 11 bases lying between them. Germline V gene sequence: CDR1 LNHNV, CDR2 YYDKDF (reference sequence). CDR3 length: 14 residues. The DNA of the CDR3 is TGTGCCACCAGCAGGGGGGGAAGTCCCTACGAGCAGTACTTC. Protein sequence: CATSRGGSPYEQYF. Together with reference TRBV15 and TRBJ2-7, the CDR3 gives the full variable domain: DAMVIQNPRYQVTQFGKPVTLSCSQTLNHNVMYWYQQKSSQAPKLLFHYYDKDFNNEADTPDNFQSRRPNTSFCFLDIRSPGLGDTAMYLCATSRGGSPYEQYFGPGTRLTVT.

The chain has TRBV18 and TRBJ2-7; 8 bases agree with TRBD1. Trimming removed 4 bases from V and 4 bases from J; junction bases left unmatched: 12. Looked up from germline, CDR1 is KGHSH and CDR2 is LQKENI. CDR3 length: 16 amino acids. CDR3 residues: CASSLFDRGIWYEQYF. The DNA for the CDR3 is TGTGCCAGCTCACTCTTCGACAGGGGAATTTGGTACGAGCAGTACTTC.

This clone showed up just a few times. The gene calls are TRBV2 and TRBJ2-5, with TRBD2 matching over 12 bases. V lost 5 bases and J lost 4; bases outside the gene matches: 8. The CDR3 sequence is 16 residues long. Per the germline V gene, CDR1 is SNHLY and CDR2 is FYNNEI. CDR3 sequence reads: CASSSSGGASGETQYF. The CDR3, as DNA: TGTGCCAGCAGTTCTAGCGGGGGGGCGTCTGGAGAGACCCAGTACTTC.

The chain employs TRBV5-1 and TRBJ1-2; possible D gene TRBD1, 5 bases. Trimming took 2 bases from V and 4 from J, leaving 12 bases between them. The CDR3 consists of 14 residues. Germline CDR1 SGHRS, CDR2 YFSETQ. CDR3 amino acids: CASSFNDRGYGYTF. CDR3 sequence (DNA): TGCGCCAGCAGCTTTAACGATAGGGGCTATGGCTACACCTTC. The full variable domain, in which reference TRBV5-1 and TRBJ1-2 provide the parts outside the CDR3, is KAGVTQTPRYLIKTRGQQVTLSCSPISGHRSVSWYQQTPGQGLQFLFEYFSETQRNKGNFPGRFSGRQFSNSRSEMNVSTLELGDSALYLCASSFNDRGYGYTFGSGTRLTVV.

The chain is built from TRBV7-2 and TRBJ1-2; unclear D gene. Between the trimmed V and J ends, which lost 4 bases and 5 bases, there was a span of 11 bases. The CDR3 length is 13 residues. CDR1 and CDR2 from the germline V gene are SGHTA and FQGNSA. CDR3 nucleotide sequence: TGTGCCAGCAGCTCCCCCTTAAATTATGGCTACACCTTC. Translating gives CASSSPLNYGYTF. Looking up the rest from reference TRBV7-2 and TRBJ1-2 gives the full variable domain: GAGVSQSPSNKVTEKGKDVELRCDPISGHTALYWYRQSLGQGLEFLIYFQGNSAPDKSGLPSDRFSAERTGGSVSTLTIQRTQQEDSAVYLCASSSPLNYGYTFGSGTRLTVV.

V and J are TRBV5-6 and TRBJ2-2; 10 bases line up with TRBD2. The CDR3 length is 15 residues. CDR1 is SGHDT and CDR2 is YYEEEE in the germline V gene. Trimming took 6 bases from V and 5 from J; bases not matched to a gene: 7. CDR3 sequence reads: CASTSGGAQTGELFF. The CDR3 DNA reads as TGTGCCAGCACCAGCGGGGGGGCCCAAACCGGGGAGCTGTTTTTT.

The CDR3 DNA reads TGTGCCAGCAGCTTGGTCGGTATGGAGGGCGGATCACCCCTCCACTTT. It is translated as CASSLVGMEGGSPLHF. The chain joins TRBV5-6 to TRBJ1-6; unclear D gene. From germline, CDR1 is SGHDT and CDR2 YYEEEE. Trimming stripped 0 bases from V and 10 bases from J, with 17 bases between. The length of the CDR3 is 16 residues.

This clone came up a few times. The genes are TRBV10-3 and TRBJ2-7; 12 bases match TRBD2. V lost 3 bases to trimming and J lost 6 bases; unmatched junction nucleotides: 15. This CDR3 region has 18 residues. Germline V gives CDR1 ENHRY, CDR2 SYGVKD. The CDR3 region is CAISDPPSGGAVATEQYF. In DNA form, the CDR3 reads TGTGCCATCAGTGACCCCCCTAGCGGGGGGGCTGTTGCGACCGAGCAGTACTTC.

This clone occurred once. The J gene is TRBJ1-2, the V gene TRBV18; TRBD1 agrees at 9 bases. Per the germline V gene, CDR1 is KGHSH and CDR2 is LQKENI. The CDR3 consists of 16 residues. The trim removed 0 bases at V and 0 bases at J, leaving 2 bases unmatched. The CDR3 DNA is TGTGCCAGCTCACCACCGGGACAGGGCCCTAACTATGGCTACACCTTC. This gives the protein CASSPPGQGPNYGYTF.

This sequence joins TRBV4-2 and TRBJ1-3; 9 bases fit TRBD1. This CDR3 is 22 amino acids long. With 0 bases clipped from V and 0 bases from J, the junction kept 18 bases outside the gene matches. Germline values: CDR1 LGHNA, CDR2 YNFKEQ. The CDR3 protein is CASSQDSPGQGEAPSSGNTIYF. The CDR3 DNA follows: TGTGCCAGCAGCCAAGATTCTCCGGGACAGGGAGAGGCCCCAAGCTCTGGAAACACCATATATTTT.

This clone was picked up one time. This rearrangement joins TRBV10-1 to TRBJ1-1; D perhaps matches TRBD1 (6 bases). CDR3 length: 18 amino acids. Germline-derived CDR1 and CDR2 are WNHNN and SYGVQD (reference sequence). V was trimmed by 0 bases and J by 3 bases, leaving 20 bases between them. The CDR3 here is CASSESLGHPARYTEAFF. For the CDR3, the DNA is TGCGCCAGCAGTGAGTCCCTGGGACACCCGGCTCGGTACACTGAAGCTTTCTTT.

The chain employs TRBV5-1 and TRBJ1-1; TRBD1 matches 8 bases. V shed 4 bases and J 1 base; nucleotides not matched to a gene: 6. The CDR3 runs to 15 residues. Germline V gene sequence: CDR1 SGHRS, CDR2 YFSETQ. DNA of the CDR3: TGCGCCAGCAGCCTGAGGACAGGGAAGAACACTGAAGCTTTCTTT. Protein product: CASSLRTGKNTEAFF.

The chain recombines TRBV7-8 with TRBJ2-1, with TRBD2 identical over 15 bases. Germline assignment: CDR1 SGHVS and CDR2 FQNEAQ. With V trimmed by 3 bases and J by 8 bases, 17 bases remained unmatched. The CDR3 covers 20 residues. CDR3: CASSLGIKRTSGGAGDEQFF. The CDR3 coding sequence is TGTGCCAGCAGCTTGGGGATCAAGCGGACTAGCGGGGGGGCCGGGGATGAGCAGTTCTTC.

The CDR3 here is CASSLKRDAYNEQFF. The DNA for the CDR3 is TGTGCCAGCAGCTTGAAGCGGGATGCGTACAATGAGCAGTTCTTC. This chain uses TRBV13 with TRBJ2-1; 7 nucleotides match TRBD2. Germline trimming cut 3 bases from V and 4 bases from J; bases unmatched to any gene: 6. The V gene's germline CDR1 is PRHDT and CDR2 FYEKMQ (reference sequence). The CDR3 consists of 15 residues.

The chain recombines TRBV28 with TRBJ1-1, with D maybe TRBD1 (5 bases). Deletions cut 3 bases from V and 3 bases from J, with 23 bases between. Germline V gives CDR1 MDHEN, CDR2 SYDVKM. The CDR3 consists of 18 residues. In DNA form, the CDR3 reads TGTGCCAGCAGTTTTATACCCTCCCTCGGGGGTGCGGACACTGAAGCTTTCTTT. It yields the protein CASSFIPSLGGADTEAFF.

The J gene is TRBJ2-7, the V gene TRBV28, with a tentative D call TRBD1 (5 bases). V lost 6 bases to trimming and J lost 6 bases, with 24 bases between them. Germline-derived CDR1 and CDR2 are MDHEN and SYDVKM. The CDR3 is 16 residues long. The CDR3 DNA reads TGTGCCAGCAGCTTCCATCGCCAGGGTTGGTTTGGCGAGCAGTACTTC. Amino acids: CASSFHRQGWFGEQYF.

Only a few counts were recorded for this clone. The V and J genes are TRBV6-1 and TRBJ2-7, with a tentative D call TRBD1 (6 bases). Germline CDR1 and CDR2: MNHNS and SASEGT. The CDR3 sequence is 14 residues long. V lost 11 bases, J lost 5 bases, and 22 bases lay in between. CDR3 nucleotides: TGTGCCGCTCAGGATAAAGACAGGTGGGACGAGCAGTACTTC. This encodes CAAQDKDRWDEQYF.

The chain recombines TRBV25-1 with TRBJ2-7; D possibly corresponds to TRBD1 (6 bases). The germline V and J ends were trimmed by 4 bases and 2 bases, with 18 bases remaining between them. The germline gives CDR1 MGHDK, CDR2 SYGVNS. The CDR3 sequence is 16 residues long. The CDR3: CASSVQQGALTYEQYF. The CDR3 DNA sequence: TGTGCCAGCAGTGTACAACAGGGAGCCTTGACCTACGAGCAGTACTTC.

The rearrangement uses TRBV6-5 and TRBJ1-5; D is possibly TRBD1 (5 bases). CDR1 MNHEY and CDR2 SVGAGI come from the germline V gene. This CDR3 comprises 12 residues. Trimming took off 6 bases at V and 2 bases at J, with 5 bases between the two ends. CDR3: CASRTGNQPQHF. The CDR3 bases are TGTGCCAGCAGGACAGGCAATCAGCCCCAGCATTTT.

This chain connects TRBV2 to TRBJ1-5; no firm D call. Per the germline V gene, CDR1 is SNHLY and CDR2 is FYNNEI. CDR3 length: 13 residues. V lost 2 bases, J lost 7 bases, and 9 bases lay in between. CDR3 coding DNA: TGTGCCAGCAGTGAAACAGCGGGCCAGCCCCAGCATTTT. Protein: CASSETAGQPQHF.

The chain carries TRBV9 and TRBJ2-5, with 12 bases fitting TRBD2. The CDR3 runs to 16 residues. CDR1 is SGDLS and CDR2 is YYNGEE in the germline V gene. With V trimmed by 6 bases and J by 1 base, 7 bases remained unmatched. The CDR3 region has the DNA TGTGCCAGCACCAGAGAGACTAGCGGGGGCCAAGAGACCCAGTACTTC. This codes for CASTRETSGGQETQYF. The full variable domain, in which reference TRBV9 and TRBJ2-5 provide the parts outside the CDR3, is DSGVTQTPKHLITATGQRVTLRCSPRSGDLSVYWYQQSLDQGLQFLIQYYNGEERAKGNILERFSAQQFPDLHSELNLSSLELGDSALYFCASTRETSGGQETQYFGPGTRLLVL.

The gene calls are TRBV5-1 and TRBJ2-5; 8 bases match TRBD2. Germline V gene lookup returns CDR1 SGHRS and CDR2 YFSETQ. The CDR3 spans 17 residues. V shed 3 bases and J 5 bases; nucleotides not matched to a gene: 15. The CDR3: CASSSHVRGGTTETQYF. CDR3 coding DNA: TGCGCCAGCAGCTCTCATGTCCGGGGGGGTACAACGGAGACCCAGTACTTC.

V gene TRBV13 combines with J gene TRBJ2-7; 9 bases are a match to TRBD2. From germline, CDR1 is PRHDT and CDR2 FYEKMQ (reference sequence). The V segment lost 7 bases and the J segment 3 bases; nucleotides outside the gene matches: 7. The CDR3 covers 14 residues. DNA for the CDR3: TGTGCCAGCAAGCGGCGCGGGGGGGGCTACGAGCAGTACTTC. It encodes CASKRRGGGYEQYF.

This sequence joins TRBV6-7 and TRBJ2-5; a possible D gene is TRBD1 (5 bases). Being an ORF, TRBV6-7 has a function that is uncertain. V was shortened by 6 bases and J by 5 bases, with 16 bases between the two germline ends. The CDR3 has 14 amino acids. CDR3 residues: CASSEKLAGETQYF. Here the CDR3 DNA reads TGTGCCAGCAGCGAGAAATTAGCAGGGGAGACCCAGTACTTC.

The J gene is TRBJ1-2, the V gene TRBV7-3; the D gene is possibly TRBD1 (6 bases). Germline CDR1 is SGHTA and CDR2 is FQGTGA. Trimming shortened V by 8 bases and J by 7 bases, and 17 bases separated the two germline ends. CDR3 length: 13 residues. CDR3 sequence: CASGPGQGSGYTF. The CDR3 region has the DNA TGTGCCAGCGGACCAGGGCAGGGGAGTGGCTACACCTTC.

The chain links TRBV6-1 to TRBJ1-2; 9 bases fit TRBD1. The CDR3 is made up of 15 amino acids. From germline, CDR1 is MNHNS and CDR2 SASEGT. The V gene end was trimmed by 5 bases and the J gene end by 8 bases; junction bases not matched to a gene: 12. The CDR3 is CASSSYRDREEGYTF. For the CDR3, the DNA is TGTGCCAGCAGTTCCTACCGGGACAGGGAGGAGGGCTACACCTTC.

This clone came up once. The J gene is TRBJ2-5, the V gene TRBV2; TRBD2 aligns across 8 bases. In germline, CDR1 is SNHLY, CDR2 FYNNEI. This CDR3 contains 15 residues. The J segment lost 0 bases and the V segment lost 5 bases, leaving 5 bases of the junction unmatched. The DNA for the CDR3 is TGTGCCAGCAGTCAATGGCGGGGGGACCAAGAGACCCAGTACTTC. Protein: CASSQWRGDQETQYF.